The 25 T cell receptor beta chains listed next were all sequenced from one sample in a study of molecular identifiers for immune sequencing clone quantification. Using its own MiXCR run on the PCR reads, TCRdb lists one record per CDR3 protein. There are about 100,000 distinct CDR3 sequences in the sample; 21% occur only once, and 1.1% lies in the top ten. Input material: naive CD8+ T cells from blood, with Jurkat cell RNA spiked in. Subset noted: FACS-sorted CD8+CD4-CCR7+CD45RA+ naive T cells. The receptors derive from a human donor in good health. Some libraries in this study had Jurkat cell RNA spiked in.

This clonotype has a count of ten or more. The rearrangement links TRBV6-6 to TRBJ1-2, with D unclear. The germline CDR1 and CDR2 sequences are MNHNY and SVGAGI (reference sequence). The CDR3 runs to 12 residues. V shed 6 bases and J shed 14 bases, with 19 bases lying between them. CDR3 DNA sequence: TGTGCCAGCAGCCCCGCCGGACCGGGAGTTACCTTC. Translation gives CASSPAGPGVTF.

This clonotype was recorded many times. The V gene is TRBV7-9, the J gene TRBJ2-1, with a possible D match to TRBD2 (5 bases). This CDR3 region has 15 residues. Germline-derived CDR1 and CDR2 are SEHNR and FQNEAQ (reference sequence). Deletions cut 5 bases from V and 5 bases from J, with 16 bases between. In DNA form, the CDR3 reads TGTGCCAGCAGCCGAGGGTCTCTCGAGGACAATGAGCAGTTCTTC. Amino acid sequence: CASSRGSLEDNEQFF.

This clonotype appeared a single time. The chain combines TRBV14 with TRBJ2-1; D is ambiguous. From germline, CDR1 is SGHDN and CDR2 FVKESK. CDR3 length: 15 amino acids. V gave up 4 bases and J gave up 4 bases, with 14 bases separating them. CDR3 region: CASSRTSLPYNEQFF. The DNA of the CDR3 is TGTGCCAGCAGCCGGACGAGCTTGCCTTACAATGAGCAGTTCTTC. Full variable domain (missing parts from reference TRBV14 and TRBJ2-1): EAGVTQFPSHSVIEKGQTVTLRCDPISGHDNLYWYRRVMGKEIKFLLHFVKESKQDESGMPNNRFLAERTGGTYSTLKVQPAELEDSGVYFCASSRTSLPYNEQFFGPGTRLTVL.

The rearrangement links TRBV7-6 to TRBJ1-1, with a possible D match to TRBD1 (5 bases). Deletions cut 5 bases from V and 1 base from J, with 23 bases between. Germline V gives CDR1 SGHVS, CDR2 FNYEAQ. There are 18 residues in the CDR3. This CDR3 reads CASSRLRVGALGNTEAFF. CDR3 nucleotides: TGTGCCAGCAGCCGACTAAGGGTCGGGGCCTTGGGGAACACTGAAGCTTTCTTT.

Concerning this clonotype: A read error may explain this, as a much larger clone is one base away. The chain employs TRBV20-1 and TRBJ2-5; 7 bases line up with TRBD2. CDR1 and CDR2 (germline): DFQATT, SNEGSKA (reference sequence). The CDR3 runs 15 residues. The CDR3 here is CSAREGGGLQETQCF. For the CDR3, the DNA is TGCAGTGCTAGAGAGGGGGGGGGACTACAAGAGACCCAGTGCTTC.

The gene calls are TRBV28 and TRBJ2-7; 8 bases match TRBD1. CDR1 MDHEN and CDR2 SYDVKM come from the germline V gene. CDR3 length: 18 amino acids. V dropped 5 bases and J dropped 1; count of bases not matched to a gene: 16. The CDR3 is CASSPAPRGRGLSYEQYF. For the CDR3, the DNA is TGTGCCAGCAGTCCCGCCCCCCGCGGCAGGGGGCTTTCCTACGAGCAGTACTTC.

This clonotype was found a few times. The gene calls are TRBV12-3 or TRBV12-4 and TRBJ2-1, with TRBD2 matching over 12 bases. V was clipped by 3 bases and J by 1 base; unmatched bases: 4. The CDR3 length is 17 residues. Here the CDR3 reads CASSFLLAGGSYNEQFF. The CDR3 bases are TGTGCCAGCAGTTTCTTACTAGCGGGAGGATCCTACAATGAGCAGTTCTTC.

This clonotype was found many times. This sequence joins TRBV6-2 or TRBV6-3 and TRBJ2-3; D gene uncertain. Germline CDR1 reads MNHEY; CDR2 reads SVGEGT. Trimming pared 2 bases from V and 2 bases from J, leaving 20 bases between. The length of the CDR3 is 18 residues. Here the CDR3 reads CASSYEWRGETLTDTQYF. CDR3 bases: TGTGCCAGCAGTTACGAGTGGCGCGGCGAGACCCTCACAGATACGCAGTATTTT.

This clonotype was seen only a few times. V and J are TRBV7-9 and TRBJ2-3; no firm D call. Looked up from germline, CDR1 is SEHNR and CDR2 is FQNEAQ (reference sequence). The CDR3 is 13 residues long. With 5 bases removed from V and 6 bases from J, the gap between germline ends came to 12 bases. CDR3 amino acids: CASSTSGGDTQYF. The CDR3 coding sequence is TGTGCCAGCAGCACCTCGGGTGGGGATACGCAGTATTTT. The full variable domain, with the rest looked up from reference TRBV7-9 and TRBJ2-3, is DTGVSQNPRHKITKRGQNVTFRCDPISEHNRLYWYRQTLGQGPEFLTYFQNEAQLEKSRLLSDRFSAERPKGSFSTLEIQRTEQGDSAMYLCASSTSGGDTQYFGPGTRLTVL.

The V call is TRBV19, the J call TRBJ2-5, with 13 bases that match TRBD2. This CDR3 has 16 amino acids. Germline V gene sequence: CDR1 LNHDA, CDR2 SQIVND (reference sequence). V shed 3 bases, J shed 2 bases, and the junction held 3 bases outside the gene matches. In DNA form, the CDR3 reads TGTGCCAGTAGTATCGGACTAGCGGGGGAGCAAGAGACCCAGTACTTC. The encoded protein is CASSIGLAGEQETQYF. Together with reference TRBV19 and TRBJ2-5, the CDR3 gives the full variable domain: DGGITQSPKYLFRKEGQNVTLSCEQNLNHDAMYWYRQDPGQGLRLIYYSQIVNDFQKGDIAEGYSVSREKKESFPLTVTSAQKNPTAFYLCASSIGLAGEQETQYFGPGTRLLVL.

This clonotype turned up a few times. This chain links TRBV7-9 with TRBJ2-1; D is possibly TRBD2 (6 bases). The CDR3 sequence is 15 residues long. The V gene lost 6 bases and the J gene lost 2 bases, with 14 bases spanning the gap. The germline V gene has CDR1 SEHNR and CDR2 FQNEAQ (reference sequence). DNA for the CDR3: TGTGCCAGCAGGTCCGGGCTAGCGCCCTACAATGAGCAGTTCTTC. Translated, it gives CASRSGLAPYNEQFF.

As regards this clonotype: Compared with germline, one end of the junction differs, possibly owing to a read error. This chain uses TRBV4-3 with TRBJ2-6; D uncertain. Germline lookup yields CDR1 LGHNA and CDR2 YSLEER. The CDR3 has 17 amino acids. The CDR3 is CASSQDHLRSGVNVLTF. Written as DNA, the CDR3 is TGCGCCAGCAGCCAAGATCATCTCAGGTCTGGGGTCAACGTCCTGACTTTC.

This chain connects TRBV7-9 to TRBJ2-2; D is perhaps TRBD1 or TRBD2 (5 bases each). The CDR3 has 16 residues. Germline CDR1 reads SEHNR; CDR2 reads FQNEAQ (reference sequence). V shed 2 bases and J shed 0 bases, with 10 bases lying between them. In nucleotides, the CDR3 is TGTGCCAGCAGCTTATATCGGGGACCGAACACCGGGGAGCTGTTTTTT. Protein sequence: CASSLYRGPNTGELFF.

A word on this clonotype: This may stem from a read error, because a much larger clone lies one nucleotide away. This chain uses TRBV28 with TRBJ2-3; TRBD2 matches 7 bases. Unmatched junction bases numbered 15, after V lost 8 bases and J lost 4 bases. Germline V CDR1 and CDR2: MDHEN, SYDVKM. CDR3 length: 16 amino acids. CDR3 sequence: CASQGEGSVSADTQYF. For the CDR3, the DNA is TGTGCCAGCCAAGGGGAGGGATCCGTTAGCGCAGATACGCAGTATTTT.

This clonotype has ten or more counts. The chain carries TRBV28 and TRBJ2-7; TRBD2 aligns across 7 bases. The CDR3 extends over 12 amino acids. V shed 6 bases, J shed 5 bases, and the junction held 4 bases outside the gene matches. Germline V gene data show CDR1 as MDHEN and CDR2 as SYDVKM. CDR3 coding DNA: TGTGCCAGCAGCCTCAGCGGGAACGAGCAGTACTTC. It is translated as CASSLSGNEQYF.

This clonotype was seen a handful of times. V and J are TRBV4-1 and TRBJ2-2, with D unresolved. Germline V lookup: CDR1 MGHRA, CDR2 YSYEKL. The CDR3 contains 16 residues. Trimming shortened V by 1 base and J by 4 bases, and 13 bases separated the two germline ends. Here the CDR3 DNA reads TGCGCCAGCAGCCAAGCTTTACAGCTAGGCACCGGGGAGCTGTTTTTT. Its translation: CASSQALQLGTGELFF.

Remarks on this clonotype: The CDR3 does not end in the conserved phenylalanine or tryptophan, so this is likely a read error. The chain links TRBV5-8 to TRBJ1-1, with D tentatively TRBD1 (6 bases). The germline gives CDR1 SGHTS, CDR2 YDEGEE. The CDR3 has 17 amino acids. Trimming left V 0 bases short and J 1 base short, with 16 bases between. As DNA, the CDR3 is TGTGCCAGCAGCTTGGTCATAAAGACAGGTACGAACACTGAAGCTTTCCTT. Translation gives CASSLVIKTGTNTEAFL.

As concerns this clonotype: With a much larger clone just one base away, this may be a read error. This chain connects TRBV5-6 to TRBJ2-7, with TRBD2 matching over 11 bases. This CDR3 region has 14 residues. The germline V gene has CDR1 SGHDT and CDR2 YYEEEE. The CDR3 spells CANSLEGLAGEQYF. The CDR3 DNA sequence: TGTGCCAACAGCTTGGAAGGACTAGCGGGTGAGCAGTACTTC.

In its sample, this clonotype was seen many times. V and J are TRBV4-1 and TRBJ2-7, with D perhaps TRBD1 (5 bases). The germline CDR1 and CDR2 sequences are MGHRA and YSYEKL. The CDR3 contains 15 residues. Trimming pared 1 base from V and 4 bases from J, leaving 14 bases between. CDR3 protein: CASSQVLASGYEQYF. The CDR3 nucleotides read TGCGCCAGCAGCCAAGTGTTGGCCTCAGGGTACGAGCAGTACTTC.

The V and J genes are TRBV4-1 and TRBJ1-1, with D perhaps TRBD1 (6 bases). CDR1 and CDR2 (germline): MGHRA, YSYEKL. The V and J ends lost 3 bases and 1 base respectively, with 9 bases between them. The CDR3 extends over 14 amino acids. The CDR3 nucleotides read TGCGCCAGCAGCCAGACCAGGGGGAACACTGAAGCTTTCTTT. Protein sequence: CASSQTRGNTEAFF.

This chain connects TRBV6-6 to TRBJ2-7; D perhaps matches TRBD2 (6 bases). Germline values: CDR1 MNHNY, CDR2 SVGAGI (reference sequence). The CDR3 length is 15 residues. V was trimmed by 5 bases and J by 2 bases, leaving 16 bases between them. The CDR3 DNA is TGTGCCAGCAGTACCTCCGGGAGCAGAGCCTACGAGCAGTACTTC. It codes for CASSTSGSRAYEQYF.

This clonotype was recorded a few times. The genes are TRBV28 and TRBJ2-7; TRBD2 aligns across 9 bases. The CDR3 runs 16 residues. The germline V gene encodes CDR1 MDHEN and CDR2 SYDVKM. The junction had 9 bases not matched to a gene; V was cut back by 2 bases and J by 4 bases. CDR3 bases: TGTGCCAGCAGTTTAGTATTAGCGGGAGTGGTTTACGAGCAGTACTTC. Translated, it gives CASSLVLAGVVYEQYF.

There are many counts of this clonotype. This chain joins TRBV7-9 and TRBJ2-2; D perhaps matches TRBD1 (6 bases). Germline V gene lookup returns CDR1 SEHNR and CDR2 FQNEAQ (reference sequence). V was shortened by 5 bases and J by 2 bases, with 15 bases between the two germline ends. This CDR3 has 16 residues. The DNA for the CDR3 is TGTGCCAGCAGCCCCTCCGGCAGGGGTAACACCGGGGAGCTGTTTTTT. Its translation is CASSPSGRGNTGELFF.

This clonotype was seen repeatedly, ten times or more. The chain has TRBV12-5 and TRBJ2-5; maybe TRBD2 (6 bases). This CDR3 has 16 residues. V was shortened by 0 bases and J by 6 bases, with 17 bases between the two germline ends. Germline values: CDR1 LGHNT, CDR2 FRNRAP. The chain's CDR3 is CASGLVEEGPVKTQYF. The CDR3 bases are TGTGCTAGTGGTTTGGTAGAGGAGGGTCCGGTGAAGACCCAGTACTTC.

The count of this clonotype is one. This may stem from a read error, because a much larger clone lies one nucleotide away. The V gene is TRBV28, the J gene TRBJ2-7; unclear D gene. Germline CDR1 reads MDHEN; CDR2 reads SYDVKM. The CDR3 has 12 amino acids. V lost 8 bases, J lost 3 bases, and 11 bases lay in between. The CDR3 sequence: CASGLLNYEQYF. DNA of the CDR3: TGTGCCAGCGGCCTTCTAAACTACGAGCAGTACTTC. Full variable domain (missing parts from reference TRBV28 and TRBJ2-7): DVKVTQSSRYLVKRTGEKVFLECVQDMDHENMFWYRQDPGLGLRLIYFSYDVKMKEKGDIPEGYSVSREKKERFSLILESASTNQTSMYLCASGLLNYEQYFGPGTRLTVT.